This T cell receptor beta chain was identified in a study of blood T cell repertoires in COVID-19. Some clones are missing from TCRdb's copy, which holds only in-frame ones; the method was immunoSEQ multiplex PCR. The table has 400,000 to 450,000 clones, 70% to 90% seen once. A few counts support this clone. Input material: peripheral blood. The origin of this receptor is a woman in her twenties or thirties with active or convalescent COVID-19.

The CDR3 coding sequence is TGTGCCAGCAGTCCCGGACAGACAGATACGCAGTATTTT. It translates to CASSPGQTDTQYF. The V and J genes are TRBV2 and TRBJ2-3; D is possibly TRBD1 (6 bases). Trimming took off 5 bases at V and 3 bases at J, with 9 bases between the two ends. Germline CDR1 SNHLY, CDR2 FYNNEI. The CDR3 has 13 amino acids.